This TCR beta chain was obtained from a study of CD8 T cells in ankylosing spondylitis. Regarding the study as a whole: There was reportedly significant enrichment of clones that were disease-linked in matched ankylosing spondylitis synovial fluid. The authors found the disease-linked clones to be CD8+ and relatively rare in peripheral blood. The study identified a TCR beta motif of several highly homologous variants that appeared characteristic of ankylosing spondylitis blood. A number of the motif variants had already been described in reactive arthritis synovial fluid and blood.

This clonotype was found a few times. Antigen specificity is unknown. TCR beta libraries were made by quantitative 5'-RACE with molecular barcodes. MiXCR, applied by TCRdb to the 5' RACE reads, yields one record per CDR3 protein. Found here are 750,000 to 850,000 distinct CDR3 sequences, approximately 10% of them singletons; the top ten hold 0.45% to 0.6%. The germline gives CDR1 MDHEN, CDR2 SYDVKM. The CDR3 totals 15 residues. V gave up 10 bases and J gave up 4 bases; unmatched junction bases: 10. The receptor's source is a male donor with ankylosing spondylitis. The chain is built from TRBV28 and TRBJ2-2; TRBD1 agrees at 9 bases. Sequenced: blood, either unsorted or a sorted T cell fraction (not recorded which). The CDR3, as DNA: TGTGCCATCCTGCCGGGACAGGGACTCACCGGGGAGCTGTTTTTT. Its protein product is CAILPGQGLTGELFF.